Detailed here is one TCR beta chain. The antigen is unknown. The sample is drawn from a study of Graves' ophthalmopathy and Graves' hyperthyroidism. General study results and limits: Detection in blood was also observed for most expanded thyroid clonotypes above 0.001 frequency. Between ophthalmopathy and stable hyperthyroidism, a 13-signature model drew a separation with approximately 90% sensitivity and about 81% specificity.

Transcripts of RNA were the source for amplifying TCR beta CDR3 regions. An initial RT-PCR round employing HTBI primers preceded a second-round multiplex PCR. From the multiplex PCR reads, TCRdb called clonotypes with MiXCR, one entry per CDR3 protein. The repertoire holds some 520,000 distinct CDR3 sequences, around 14% seen once, with roughly 9.8% in the top ten. Trimming removed 7 bases from V and 5 bases from J; junction bases left unmatched: 10. Germline assignment: CDR1 SNHLY and CDR2 FYNNEI. The CDR3 is 14 amino acids. V usage is TRBV2 and J usage is TRBJ1-1, with 7 positions matching TRBD1. Sequenced: blood. This TCR was sampled from a woman aged 25-40 years with Graves' ophthalmopathy. The CDR3: CASIRQGPGTEAFF. For the CDR3, the DNA is TGTGCCAGCATTAGACAGGGCCCCGGGACTGAAGCTTTCTTT.